This T cell receptor beta chain came from a study of T cells in localized non-small cell lung cancer. Germline V gene lookup returns CDR1 SGHDT and CDR2 YYEEEE. CDR3 length equals 15 residues. V gave up 1 base and J gave up 10 bases; unmatched junction bases: 8. This clone was observed a single time. Produced via immunoSEQ multiplex PCR; TCRdb's table is partial and in-frame only. The repertoire holds around 48,000 clones, with 60% to 80% as singletons. The rearrangement joins TRBV5-6 to TRBJ1-6; TRBD1 matches 7 bases. This TCR came from a man aged 40 to 69 with stage I squamous cell lung carcinoma. The sequences come from peripheral blood, collected before any cancer treatment. The CDR3 here is CASSLRQGRLSPLHF. The CDR3 nucleotides read TGTGCCAGCAGCTTGCGACAGGGTCGTCTCTCACCCCTCCACTTT.